The clone carrying this TCR beta chain was counted ten times or more. What it binds is not known. The source of the sample is a study of T cells in Graves' hyperthyroidism and ophthalmopathy. RNA transcripts gave rise to amplified TCR beta CDR3 regions. The HTBI primer set served for first-round RT-PCR of the TCR CDR3. Using its own MiXCR run on the multiplex PCR reads, TCRdb lists one record per CDR3 protein. This table has hundreds of thousands of distinct CDR3 sequences, approximately 42% appearing once. Study-level results: Among thyroid clonotypes expanded above 0.001, most also appeared in blood. For ophthalmopathy, model prediction preceded onset by a median roughly 6.5 months.

CDR3 length: 13 amino acids. The V and J ends lost 0 bases and 8 bases respectively, with 10 bases between them. The germline gives CDR1 ENHRY, CDR2 SYGVKD. The V and J genes are TRBV10-3 and TRBJ1-2, with unresolved D. The clonotype was recovered from an adult man with Graves' disease, either hyperthyroidism or ophthalmopathy (not recorded which). What was sequenced was peripheral blood or thyroid tissue (not recorded which). This CDR3 is CAISESVGLGYTF. The CDR3 coding sequence is TGTGCCATCAGTGAGTCGGTCGGATTAGGCTACACCTTC.